By frequency in the sample, the clone carrying this TCR beta chain is medium-sized. Its antigen remains unidentified. The source of the sample is a study of spatial heterogeneity in lung cancer. Time point in this sample: sample taken at primary tumor resection. There were around 72 donors, all of them untreated patients with early-stage non-small cell lung cancer. Tumor, nontumor lung or frozen PBMC supplied whole RNA that was sequenced unsorted. Trimming removed 0 bases at V and 6 bases at J, with 9 bases between. This CDR3 has 13 residues. The germline V gene encodes CDR1 DFQATT and CDR2 SNEGSKA (reference sequence). Study-wide results and caveats: Counts of expanded intratumoral alpha and beta TCRs tracked tumor mutation counts.

TCRdb reprocessed the 5' RACE reads with MiXCR, giving one entry per CDR3 protein. The table has some 14,000 distinct CDR3 sequences, 3% to 4.5% seen once. This receptor was identified in a male donor with early-stage non-small cell lung cancer. The chain combines TRBV20-1 with TRBJ2-1; the D is unclear. The input for sequencing was lung tumor tissue, taken at surgery. CDR3 DNA: TGCAGTGCTAGAGATCGAGGATCCAATGAGCAGTTCTTC. Translated: CSARDRGSNEQFF.